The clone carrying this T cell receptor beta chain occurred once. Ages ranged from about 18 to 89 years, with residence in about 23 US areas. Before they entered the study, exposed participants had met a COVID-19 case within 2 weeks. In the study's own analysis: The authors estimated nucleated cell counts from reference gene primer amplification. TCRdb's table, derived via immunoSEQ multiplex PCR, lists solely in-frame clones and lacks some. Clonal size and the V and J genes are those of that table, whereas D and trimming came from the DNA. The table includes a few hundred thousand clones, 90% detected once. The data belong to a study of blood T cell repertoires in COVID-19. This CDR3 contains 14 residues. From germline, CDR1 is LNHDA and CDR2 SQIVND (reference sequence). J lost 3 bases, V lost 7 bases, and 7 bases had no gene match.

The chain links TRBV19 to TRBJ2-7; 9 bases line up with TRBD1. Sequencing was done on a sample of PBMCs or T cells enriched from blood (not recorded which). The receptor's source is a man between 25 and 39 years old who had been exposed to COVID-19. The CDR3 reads CASTSGTGFYEQYF. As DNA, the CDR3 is TGTGCCAGTACTTCCGGGACAGGGTTCTACGAGCAGTACTTC.